This T cell receptor (beta chain) was identified in a study of blood T cells in healthy people across ages. Remarks on this clonotype: What it recognizes is unknown.

Per germline, CDR1 SGHAT and CDR2 FQDESV (reference sequence). The V end was cut by 1 base, the J end by 2 bases, with 7 bases between. The CDR3 runs to 14 residues. General observations from the study: Expanded clonotype shifts may have been confounded, as the donors had an unknown CMV status.

The use of a sample-barcoded 5' primer and a J-beta primer mix characterized a second PCR of about 7 to 12 cycles. TCRdb fed the 5' RACE reads into MiXCR, producing one record per CDR3 protein. The data contain some 1.7 million distinct CDR3 sequences, roughly 28% of them singletons. Material for sequencing was blood. V gene TRBV11-1 combines with J gene TRBJ2-3; weak D call: TRBD1 (5 bases). The sequence derives from a woman in her 30s in good health. CDR3 DNA: TGTGCCAGCAGCTTAGAGGGGATCACAGATACGCAGTATTTT. Amino acid sequence: CASSLEGITDTQYF.